The 23 T cell receptor beta chains given below trace back to one sample, sequenced in a study of blood T cells in healthy people across ages. Through a sample-barcoded 5' primer and a J-beta primer mix, a second PCR was run for about 6 to 12 cycles. TCRdb re-called the 5' RACE reads through MiXCR, storing one row per CDR3 protein. This table has more than 650,000 distinct CDR3 sequences, around a fifth appearing once. The material sequenced was blood. The source is a man between 65 and 80 years old in good health.

The chain employs TRBV3-1 and TRBJ2-7; D not certain. CDR1 is LGHDT and CDR2 is YNNKEL in the germline V gene (reference sequence). The CDR3 spans 12 residues. Trimming took 2 bases from V and 6 from J, leaving 8 bases between them. The CDR3 region is CASSQNTGEQYV. Written as DNA, the CDR3 is TGTGCCAGCAGCCAAAACACCGGCGAGCAGTACGTC.

This clonotype was seen a few times. The rearrangement uses TRBV28 and TRBJ2-1, with D perhaps TRBD2 (7 bases). Per germline, CDR1 MDHEN and CDR2 SYDVKM. V was cut by 5 bases and J by 0 bases, with 11 bases left in between. The CDR3 contains 15 residues. CDR3 region: CASSTGGHSYNEQFF. DNA for the CDR3: TGTGCCAGCAGTACGGGGGGCCACTCCTACAATGAGCAGTTCTTC.

The V gene is TRBV6-2 or TRBV6-3, the J gene TRBJ2-1, with 10 bases aligning to TRBD2. From germline, CDR1 is MNHEY and CDR2 SVGEGT. V gave up 2 bases and J gave up 2 bases; unmatched junction bases: 3. This CDR3 is 16 amino acids long. CDR3 in DNA: TGTGCCAGCAGTTACGAAGCGGGGGGGCCCTACAATGAGCAGTTCTTC. Protein sequence: CASSYEAGGPYNEQFF.

V gene TRBV7-2 combines with J gene TRBJ2-1; 8 positions agree with TRBD2. Matching the DNA end better, TRBJ2-7 makes the J call doubtful. The CDR3 runs to 15 residues. The germline gives CDR1 SGHTA, CDR2 FQGNSA. The CDR3 protein is CASSPLAGLSYEQYF. In DNA, the CDR3 is TGTGCCAGCAGCCCCCTAGCGGGCCTCTCCTACGAGCAGTACTTC.

This clonotype was seen only a few times. Here the CDR3 reads CASTGLAGVSYNEQFF. Written as DNA, the CDR3 is TGTGCCAGCACCGGGCTAGCGGGCGTATCGTACAATGAGCAGTTCTTC. The chain links TRBV6-5 to TRBJ2-1; 8 nucleotides line up with TRBD2. Germline-derived CDR1 and CDR2 are MNHEY and SVGAGI. The CDR3 has 16 amino acids. Unmatched junction bases numbered 12, after V lost 7 bases and J lost 4 bases.

This clonotype was counted only a few times. J is TRBJ2-5 and V is TRBV11-2, with D maybe TRBD2 (6 bases). This CDR3 has 15 residues. Trimming left V 1 base short and J 9 bases short, with 18 bases between. Germline CDR1 and CDR2: SGHAT and FQNNGV. CDR3 sequence: CASSLVGTALSAQYF. The CDR3 DNA sequence: TGTGCCAGCAGCTTAGTGGGGACTGCCCTCTCGGCCCAGTACTTC.

This clonotype was counted a few times. J is TRBJ2-2 and V is TRBV28; no clear D. The CDR3 covers 14 residues. V lost 8 bases to trimming and J lost 0 bases, with 10 bases between them. Germline CDR1 reads MDHEN; CDR2 reads SYDVKM. CDR3: CASLKSANTGELFF. As DNA, the CDR3 is TGTGCCAGCCTTAAGTCCGCGAACACCGGGGAGCTGTTTTTT.

The rearrangement joins TRBV7-8 to TRBJ1-2; possibly TRBD1 for D (5 bases). The CDR3 has 16 residues. Germline V gene lookup returns CDR1 SGHVS and CDR2 FQNEAQ. V was shortened by 4 bases and J by 2 bases, with 17 bases between the two germline ends. For the CDR3, the DNA is TGTGCCAGCAGCTCGTCCAGGGTCCAGATCAACTATGGCTACACCTTC. Translation gives CASSSSRVQINYGYTF.

This clonotype occurred a few times. The rearrangement joins TRBV12-3 or TRBV12-4 to TRBJ2-1; TRBD2 matches 7 bases. V was clipped by 1 base and J by 6 bases; unmatched bases: 3. The CDR3 runs to 14 residues. The CDR3 DNA is TGTGCCAGCAGTTTAGGACTAGCAGCCAATGAGCAGTTCTTC. Translated: CASSLGLAANEQFF.

The chain is built from TRBV5-1 and TRBJ1-4; D remains unclear. The germline V and J ends were trimmed by 0 bases and 8 bases, with 11 bases remaining between them. Per the germline V gene, CDR1 is SGHRS and CDR2 is YFSETQ. CDR3 length: 14 amino acids. CDR3: CASSLDPGLEKLFF. The CDR3 DNA follows: TGCGCCAGCAGCTTGGACCCAGGCTTGGAAAAACTGTTTTTT.

The chain has TRBV12-3 or TRBV12-4 and TRBJ2-7; the match to TRBD2 covers 10 bases. The J call may not be correct, given that the DNA end is closer to TRBJ2-5. The length of the CDR3 is 17 residues. The CDR3 reads CASSRPGSGGFKETQYF. The CDR3 DNA sequence: TGTGCCAGCAGTCGTCCCGGTAGCGGGGGGTTTAAAGAGACCCAGTACTTC.

The CDR3 protein is CASSFQTEELFF. The DNA for the CDR3 is TGTGCCAGCAGCTTCCAGACCGAGGAACTGTTTTTT. This chain joins TRBV11-3 and TRBJ1-4; D remains unclear. CDR1 and CDR2 from the germline V gene are SGHNT and YENEEA. The ends were cut back, 3 bases at V and 12 bases at J, with 11 bases in the middle. The CDR3 runs to 12 residues.

Only one count was recorded for this clonotype. At one end the junction does not follow the germline gene, possibly because of a read error. The chain recombines TRBV3-1 with TRBJ2-5, with D perhaps TRBD2 (5 bases). Looked up from germline, CDR1 is LGHDT and CDR2 is YNNKEL (reference sequence). The CDR3 is made up of 15 amino acids. CDR3 in DNA: TGTGCCAGCAGTCAAGATTCAGGACTGCAAGAGACCCAGTACTTC. Protein: CASSQDSGLQETQYF.

V is TRBV19 and J is TRBJ2-3; D call uncertain. The V end was cut by 2 bases, the J end by 0 bases, with 15 bases between. The CDR3 is made up of 17 amino acids. The germline gives CDR1 LNHDA, CDR2 SQIVND (reference sequence). The CDR3 sequence is CASSITLGVRSTDTQYF. The CDR3 region has the DNA TGTGCCAGTAGTATAACCCTAGGAGTCCGCAGCACAGATACGCAGTATTTT.

The chain is built from TRBV14 and TRBJ2-5; D gene uncertain. The J call could be wrong; TRBJ2-7 is a better fit for the DNA end. CDR3 size: 14 residues. CDR1 is SGHDN and CDR2 is FVKESK in the germline V gene. The CDR3, as DNA: TGTGCCAGCAGCCAAGAGGTGGGCTCCTACGAGCAGTACTTC. Its translation: CASSQEVGSYEQYF.

This clonotype showed up just a few times. The V call is TRBV12-3 or TRBV12-4, the J call TRBJ2-1; TRBD2 matches 8 bases. V lost 5 bases, J lost 4 bases, and 13 bases stayed unmatched. The CDR3 sequence is 17 residues long. CDR3 nucleotide sequence: TGTGCCAGCAGTCGTAAAAGGCGGGGGGACCGATACAATGAGCAGTTCTTC. This sequence encodes CASSRKRRGDRYNEQFF.

The rearrangement links TRBV7-2 to TRBJ1-2; TRBD1 might be the D (5 bases). V lost 0 bases, J lost 8 bases, and 13 bases lay in between. This CDR3 contains 14 residues. Per the germline V gene, CDR1 is SGHTA and CDR2 is FQGNSA. The CDR3 nucleotides read TGTGCCAGCAGCTTAGCGGGGGGTGCAGCGGGCTACACCTTC. Its translation: CASSLAGGAAGYTF.

This clonotype was seen a few times. This may come from a read error, since a much larger clone is one base off. The chain carries TRBV5-6 and TRBJ2-5; TRBD1 might be the D (5 bases). The DNA end is a closer match to TRBJ2-7, so the J assignment may be wrong. The CDR3 has 15 residues. Germline CDR1 SGHDT, CDR2 YYEEEE. CDR3 bases: TGTGCCAGCAGCTCGTTGGGGCAGGGAATTTACGAGCAGTACTTC. Translation: CASSSLGQGIYEQYF.

A few counts support this clonotype. This rearrangement joins TRBV20-1 to TRBJ2-4; 7 bases line up with TRBD1. In germline, CDR1 is DFQATT, CDR2 SNEGSKA (reference sequence). The CDR3 length is 14 residues. The trim removed 6 bases at V and 6 bases at J, leaving 11 bases unmatched. The CDR3 sequence is CSAVTGQAGNIQYF. CDR3 bases: TGCAGTGCGGTGACCGGACAGGCTGGAAACATTCAGTACTTC.

This clonotype turned up a few times. The chain is built from TRBV7-6 and TRBJ1-1, with unresolved D. V lost 4 bases and J lost 11, with 14 bases in between. The CDR3 has 12 residues. In germline, CDR1 is SGHVS, CDR2 FNYEAQ. This CDR3 reads CASSSMGPPAFF. CDR3 DNA: TGTGCCAGCAGCTCTATGGGTCCACCGGCTTTCTTT.

This clonotype was seen more than once but under ten times. The rearrangement links TRBV5-1 to TRBJ2-1, with D maybe TRBD2 (6 bases). Trimming pared 4 bases from V and 0 bases from J, leaving 14 bases between. The CDR3 runs to 16 residues. The germline CDR1 and CDR2 sequences are SGHRS and YFSETQ. This CDR3 reads CASSETVADSYNEQFF. The CDR3 nucleotides read TGCGCCAGCAGCGAAACCGTAGCGGACTCCTACAATGAGCAGTTCTTC.

This clonotype showed up just a few times. The chain is built from TRBV4-1 and TRBJ2-3; 10 positions match TRBD2. Germline V gene sequence: CDR1 MGHRA, CDR2 YSYEKL. The CDR3 extends over 17 amino acids. The V gene end was trimmed by 2 bases and the J gene end by 0 bases; junction bases not matched to a gene: 5. In DNA, the CDR3 is TGCGCCAGCAGCCAACCGGGACTAGCGCGAAGCACAGATACGCAGTATTTT. Its protein is CASSQPGLARSTDTQYF.

CDR3 in DNA: TGTGCCAGCAGCTTATATTCAGGGTATGGCAGAAACACCGGGGAGCTGTTTTTT. Its translation: CASSLYSGYGRNTGELFF. The rearrangement joins TRBV7-6 to TRBJ2-2; possibly TRBD1 for D (5 bases). Germline V lookup: CDR1 SGHVS, CDR2 FNYEAQ. The CDR3 extends over 18 amino acids. V was trimmed by 2 bases and J by 2 bases, leaving 18 bases between them.